This record looks at one TCR beta chain sequence and its context. This record belongs to a study of blood T cell repertoires in COVID-19. In the study overall: COVID-19 samples collected from the United States, Italy and Spain covered acute and convalescent phases. T cells, B-cell-depleted T cells, or PBMCs provided the cDNA or gDNA that served as material.

The repertoire was sequenced with immunoSEQ multiplex PCR; TCRdb's copy has only in-frame clones and lacks some. The table includes about 190,000 clones, 79% detected once. Trimming removed 3 bases from V and 1 base from J; junction bases left unmatched: 6. The CDR3 extends over 16 amino acids. Germline V gene data show CDR1 as SSHAT and CDR2 as FNYEAQ (reference sequence). Sequenced material: peripheral blood. This sequence joins TRBV7-7 and TRBJ2-5, with TRBD1 identical over 9 bases. The receptor's source is a man aged 55 to 70 with active or convalescent COVID-19. The CDR3 region is CASSLTGTGSQETQYF. Written as DNA, the CDR3 is TGTGCCAGCAGCTTGACCGGGACAGGGAGCCAAGAGACCCAGTACTTC.